The 7 T cell receptor beta chains below all came from one sample that was sequenced in a study of T cell changes during pregnancy in multiple sclerosis. Assay: immunoSEQ multiplex PCR; the TCRdb copy retains only in-frame clones and omits some. Of under 45,000 clones listed, 95% to 96% are singletons. This sample comprised peripheral blood, obtained in the second trimester of pregnancy. The receptors originated from a female donor with multiple sclerosis, enrolled in a pregnancy study.

CDR3 nucleotide sequence: TGTGCCAGCAACCCTACTAGCGGGCCTAACACCGGGGAGCTGTTTTTT. It specifies CASNPTSGPNTGELFF. J is TRBJ2-2 and V is TRBV7-9, with 9 positions matching TRBD2. Germline assignment: CDR1 SEHNR and CDR2 FQNEAQ (reference sequence). The CDR3 length is 16 residues. Germline trimming cut 7 bases from V and 2 bases from J; bases unmatched to any gene: 8.

The rearrangement joins TRBV10-3 to TRBJ2-2, with 7 bases that match TRBD1. The CDR3 length is 16 residues. J gave up 4 bases and V 6 bases, and 11 bases lay outside the gene matches. CDR1 is ENHRY and CDR2 is SYGVKD in the germline V gene. The CDR3 nucleotides read TGTGCCATCAGCATCTCTGCAGGGGGTGTCACCGGGGAGCTGTTTTTT. Its translation: CAISISAGGVTGELFF.

The chain couples TRBV7-2 to TRBJ1-2, with a weak D call TRBD1 (6 bases). V lost 2 bases and J lost 4, with 26 bases in between. This CDR3 region has 19 residues. The germline CDR1 and CDR2 sequences are SGHTA and FQGNSA. In DNA form, the CDR3 reads TGTGCCAGCAGCTTACCTGAGGGGGGGGGCCCGGGTTCTAGCTATGGCTACACCTTC. It encodes CASSLPEGGGPGSSYGYTF.

J is TRBJ2-7 and V is TRBV7-9; D remains ambiguous. Trimming shortened V by 5 bases and J by 1 base, and 12 bases separated the two germline ends. This CDR3 region has 14 residues. CDR1 is SEHNR, CDR2 FQNEAQ, per germline (reference sequence). CDR3 amino acids: CASSPVDTSYEQYF. The CDR3 nucleotides are TGTGCCAGCAGCCCAGTCGACACGTCCTACGAGCAGTACTTC.

J is TRBJ1-5 and V is TRBV21-1. TRBV21-1 is annotated as a pseudogene. The CDR3 loop spans 18 amino acids. The CDR3 loop is CASSNPPEEGRSNQPQHF. The CDR3 DNA is TGTGCCAGCAGCAACCCCCCCGAGGAGGGTAGAAGCAATCAGCCCCAGCATTTT.

The chain recombines TRBV5-1 with TRBJ1-2; no firm D call. The ends were cut back, 0 bases at V and 1 base at J, with 10 bases in the middle. The germline V gene has CDR1 SGHRS and CDR2 YFSETQ. The CDR3 has 15 residues. The CDR3 nucleotides are TGCGCCAGCAGCTTGGGTCAAGTCAGTAACTATGGCTACACCTTC. It codes for CASSLGQVSNYGYTF.

V is TRBV5-1 and J is TRBJ2-7; 8 bases are shared with TRBD2. The ends lost 0 bases at V and 3 bases at J; junction bases unmatched: 8. Per germline, CDR1 SGHRS and CDR2 YFSETQ. The CDR3 runs to 16 residues. The CDR3 loop is CASSLALAGIHYEQYF. Here the CDR3 DNA reads TGCGCCAGCAGCTTGGCCCTAGCGGGCATCCACTACGAGCAGTACTTC.